This T cell receptor (beta chain) was observed in a study of blood T cell repertoires in COVID-19. Libraries were prepared by immunoSEQ multiplex PCR; TCRdb keeps only in-frame clonotypes and omits some of them. This sample carries about 270,000 clones, just under 85% of them seen once, and the ten largest clones take approximately 4.1%. The sample was peripheral blood. This receptor was taken from a woman in her fifties or sixties with active or convalescent COVID-19.

This CDR3 reads CASSSNRADLDTQYF. In DNA form, the CDR3 reads TGTGCCAGCAGCTCGAACAGGGCAGATCTAGATACGCAGTATTTT. This chain links TRBV7-9 with TRBJ2-3; possibly TRBD1 for D (6 bases). V shed 4 bases and J shed 5 bases, with 16 bases lying between them. Germline V gene data show CDR1 as SEHNR and CDR2 as FQNEAQ (reference sequence). This CDR3 spans 15 amino acids. Combining the CDR3 with reference TRBV7-9 and TRBJ2-3 gives the whole variable domain DTGVSQNPRHKITKRGQNVTFRCDPISEHNRLYWYRQTLGQGPEFLTYFQNEAQLEKSRLLSDRFSAERPKGSFSTLEIQRTEQGDSAMYLCASSSNRADLDTQYFGPGTRLTVL.